This TCR beta chain was profiled in a study of shared clonotypes between healthy human individuals. Germline V CDR1 and CDR2: WNHNN, SYGVQD (reference sequence). The ends lost 0 bases at V and 6 bases at J; junction bases unmatched: 6. The CDR3 loop spans 16 amino acids. Only in-frame clones appear in the TCRdb table, and some are missing; sequencing was by immunoSEQ multiplex PCR. The table shows 2 million to 2.5 million clones, with approximately 95% occurring only once. The chain couples TRBV10-1 to TRBJ2-3; 10 bases are shared with TRBD2. Sample: naive CD4+ T cells sorted from blood. Specified subset: CD45RA+ positively selected. The receptor's source is a man aged 18 to 29 in good health. CDR3 amino acids: CASSESRSGGADTQYF. DNA for the CDR3: TGCGCCAGCAGTGAGTCTCGGAGCGGGGGGGCCGATACGCAGTATTTT.